This note documents a single T cell receptor (beta chain) sequence. The antigen is unknown. This specimen belongs to a study of PD-1 blockade in classical Hodgkin lymphoma. TCRdb's table, derived via immunoSEQ multiplex PCR, lists solely in-frame clones and lacks some. The profile shows about 21,000 clones, approximately 71% of them singletons. All the patients suffered relapse after autologous stem cell transplantation, and brentuximab vedotin exposure differed. Patients' outcomes at their best amounted to complete response, partial response or progressive disease. The study's findings and limits: Diversity similar to that of newly diagnosed patients was seen at baseline in complete responders. Relapsed/refractory patients reportedly had lower baseline diversity than newly diagnosed patients. By cycle point C4D1, TCR diversity had risen significantly in CD4+ cells (but not CD8+ cells).

This sequence was found in a human donor with classical Hodgkin lymphoma. Sequences were derived from peripheral blood mononuclear cells (PBMCs), sampled at baseline.

The DNA for the CDR3 is TGTGCCAGCAGCTTCCTGGCAGACACCATATATTTT. It is translated as CASSFLADTIYF. The chain joins TRBV7-2 to TRBJ1-3; D gene unclear. This CDR3 spans 12 amino acids. CDR1 and CDR2 (germline): SGHTA, FQGNSA. V was clipped by 3 bases and J by 8 bases, with 8 bases between them.